This record concerns one T cell receptor (beta chain) sequence. Antigen unknown. Germline loops: CDR1 LGHNA, CDR2 YNFKEQ. This CDR3 has 16 amino acids. V was cut by 4 bases and J by 1 base, with 14 bases left in between. These data come from a study of cytomegalovirus exposure and HLA in healthy donors. Study-wide findings and caveats: CMV antigen specificity was confirmed in vitro for three CMV-associated chains. Later analysis suggested most CMV-associated TCR beta chains were HLA-restricted. Immune exposure was documented only through CMV serostatus.

The PCR made use of 60 Vbeta and 13 Jbeta primers. The assay was immunoSEQ multiplex PCR, and TCRdb's table has in-frame clones only and misses some. The sample lists about 140,000 clones; around 80% were seen once. The receptor comes from a woman between 40 and 55 years old in good health and CMV-seronegative. Sequenced input: PBMCs. The gene calls are TRBV4-2 and TRBJ2-1, with D possibly being TRBD1 (6 bases). The CDR3 sequence is CASSPTGVGSYNEQFF. The CDR3 region has the DNA TGTGCCAGCAGCCCGACAGGAGTAGGGTCCTACAATGAGCAGTTCTTC.